One and the same sample provided the 24 T cell receptor beta chains below, sequenced in a study of blood T cell repertoires in COVID-19. The protocol was immunoSEQ multiplex PCR, while the TCRdb copy is restricted to in-frame clones and leaves out a portion. The repertoire holds around 260,000 clones, approximately 86% seen once, with more than 4.5% in the top ten. The sample consisted of peripheral blood. All receptors derive from an older woman with COVID-19, enrolled during active disease.

The chain links TRBV2 to TRBJ2-1; possible D gene TRBD1, 6 bases. Per germline, CDR1 SNHLY and CDR2 FYNNEI. Between the trimmed V and J ends, which lost 6 bases and 2 bases, there was a span of 14 bases. The CDR3 has 15 residues. The CDR3 DNA sequence: TGTGCCAGCAGAATAGGGGACACGCCCTACAATGAGCAGTTCTTC. Amino acid sequence: CASRIGDTPYNEQFF.

This clone has a handful of counts. The chain employs TRBV5-1 and TRBJ1-2, with TRBD1 matching 9 bases. Germline V lookup: CDR1 SGHRS, CDR2 YFSETQ. The ends lost 4 bases at V and 5 bases at J; junction bases unmatched: 3. The CDR3 extends over 13 amino acids. The CDR3 sequence: CASSPGTGYGYTF. The CDR3 DNA reads as TGCGCCAGCAGCCCCGGGACAGGGTATGGCTACACCTTC.

The chain uses TRBV29-1 and TRBJ2-1; TRBD2 matches at 10 bases. Losses at the gene ends were 4 bases for V and 4 bases for J; bases not matched to a gene: 10. This CDR3 is 16 amino acids long. The V gene's germline CDR1 is SQVTM and CDR2 ANQGSEA. CDR3 sequence reads: CSVGGATSGIYNEQFF. CDR3 nucleotides: TGCAGCGTTGGGGGGGCAACTAGCGGGATTTACAATGAGCAGTTCTTC.

The rearrangement links TRBV25-1 to TRBJ2-5, with TRBD2 matching over 13 bases. The CDR3 totals 16 residues. Per the germline V gene, CDR1 is MGHDK and CDR2 is SYGVNS. With 8 bases clipped from V and 5 bases from J, the junction kept 11 bases outside the gene matches. CDR3 region: CASSLAGGPGPETQYF. Here the CDR3 DNA reads TGTGCCAGCTCACTAGCGGGAGGGCCGGGGCCCGAGACCCAGTACTTC.

On this clone: The sample has other DNA sequences that encode this CDR3 too. The chain employs TRBV7-3 and TRBJ1-1, with unresolved D. The CDR3 is made up of 14 amino acids. Trimming pared 2 bases from V and 1 base from J, leaving 8 bases between. Germline CDR1 is SGHTA and CDR2 is FQGTGA. Here the CDR3 DNA reads TGTGCCAGCAGCTTAGGTCCGGGGAACACTGAAGCTTTCTTT. Its translation is CASSLGPGNTEAFF.

The gene calls are TRBV11-1 and TRBJ2-7; TRBD2 matches at 14 bases. This CDR3 is built from 15 residues. Trimming took 5 bases from V and 4 from J; bases not matched to a gene: 4. The germline V gene encodes CDR1 SGHAT and CDR2 FQDESV (reference sequence). The CDR3, as DNA: TGTGCCAGCAGCCCGGGACTAGCGGGAGTTTACGAGCAGTACTTC. It encodes CASSPGLAGVYEQYF.

The chain carries TRBV21-1 and TRBJ2-6; the table's D call, TRBD1, was not checked against the DNA. TRBV21-1 is listed as a pseudogene. CDR3 length equals 17 residues. The CDR3 region has the DNA TGTGCCAGCAGCAAATTACAGGGCGGCTCTGGGGCCAACGTCCTGACTTTC. Protein sequence: CASSKLQGGSGANVLTF.

The rearrangement links TRBV5-1 to TRBJ1-2; D unclear. The CDR3 sequence is 14 residues long. V lost 1 base, J lost 4 bases, and 11 bases lay in between. The V gene's germline CDR1 is SGHRS and CDR2 YFSETQ. CDR3 protein: CASSLRQARYGYTF. The CDR3 DNA is TGCGCCAGCAGCTTGCGCCAGGCCCGCTATGGCTACACCTTC. The whole variable domain, remainder taken from reference TRBV5-1 and TRBJ1-2, is KAGVTQTPRYLIKTRGQQVTLSCSPISGHRSVSWYQQTPGQGLQFLFEYFSETQRNKGNFPGRFSGRQFSNSRSEMNVSTLELGDSALYLCASSLRQARYGYTFGSGTRLTVV.

This rearrangement joins TRBV12-3 or TRBV12-4 to TRBJ2-7; D gene unclear. This CDR3 comprises 12 residues. V dropped 5 bases and J dropped 2 bases, with 7 bases sitting between them. The CDR3 nucleotides read TGTGCCAGCAGTGCCAGTCCCTACGAGCAGTACTTC. This encodes CASSASPYEQYF.

CDR3 sequence: CASSRQGKEAFF. As DNA, the CDR3 is TGTGCCAGCAGTCGGCAGGGAAAAGAAGCTTTCTTT. V is TRBV6-5 and J is TRBJ1-1, with D tentatively TRBD1 (5 bases). V lost 5 bases, J lost 8 bases, and 12 bases lay in between. The CDR3 contains 12 residues. Germline loops: CDR1 MNHEY, CDR2 SVGAGI.

The chain has TRBV11-2 and TRBJ2-5, with 8 positions matching TRBD2. The CDR3 loop spans 13 amino acids. Germline CDR1 is SGHAT and CDR2 is FQNNGV. Trimming cost V 5 bases and J 5 bases; bases outside gene matches: 4. The CDR3, as DNA: TGTGCCAGCAGCGCAGCGGGAGTCGAGACCCAGTACTTC. Residues: CASSAAGVETQYF.

V gene TRBV3-1 (or the pseudogene TRBV3-2) combines with J gene TRBJ1-4; D unresolved. V lost 4 bases and J 7 bases, leaving 19 bases between the germline ends. The CDR3 length is 16 residues. Per the germline V gene, CDR1 is LGHDT and CDR2 is YNNKEL (reference sequence). The CDR3 region is CASSLRGGPAGEKLFF. CDR3 DNA: TGTGCCAGCAGCCTCAGAGGTGGGCCGGCGGGTGAAAAACTGTTTTTT.

V usage is TRBV27 and J usage is TRBJ2-2, with 8 bases matching TRBD1. Trimming took 6 bases from V and 4 from J; bases not matched to a gene: 7. The CDR3 sequence is 15 residues long. The germline gives CDR1 MNHEY, CDR2 SMNVEV (reference sequence). CDR3 loop: CASRSRQGLTGELFF. The CDR3 nucleotides read TGTGCCAGCAGATCTCGACAGGGGCTCACCGGGGAGCTGTTTTTT.

This chain connects TRBV19 to TRBJ1-5, with 8 bases that match TRBD1. The germline CDR1 and CDR2 sequences are LNHDA and SQIVND (reference sequence). This CDR3 region has 17 residues. The V segment lost 3 bases and the J segment 15 bases; nucleotides outside the gene matches: 22. Written as DNA, the CDR3 is TGTGCCAGTAGTATCTTATCGGAGACAGGGGACCGCCCCAGTATGCATTTT. Its translation is CASSILSETGDRPSMHF.

This sequence joins TRBV6-1 and TRBJ1-6, with D possibly TRBD1 on 6 matching bases. V gave up 3 bases and J gave up 8 bases, with 11 bases separating them. The V gene's germline CDR1 is MNHNS and CDR2 SASEGT. CDR3 size: 14 residues. The CDR3 sequence is CASSEDSRDSPLHF. CDR3 bases: TGTGCCAGCAGTGAGGACAGTCGTGATTCACCCCTCCACTTT.

The rearrangement links TRBV11-3 to TRBJ2-2, with D perhaps TRBD2 (6 bases). The CDR3 consists of 18 residues. Trimming cost V 2 bases and J 6 bases, with 22 bases left between them. Germline CDR1 reads SGHNT; CDR2 reads YENEEA. In nucleotides, the CDR3 is TGTGCCAGCAGCTTAATGGGACTCCCTCATGTTGGGGCCGGGGAGCTGTTTTTT. Residues: CASSLMGLPHVGAGELFF.

This rearrangement joins TRBV5-1 to TRBJ1-1, with D tentatively TRBD1 (5 bases). The CDR3 is made up of 13 amino acids. In germline, CDR1 is SGHRS, CDR2 YFSETQ. V gave up 7 bases and J gave up 1 base, with 11 bases separating them. The CDR3 DNA is TGCGCCAGCTGGGGGGTGAGGAACACTGAAGCTTTCTTT. Amino acids: CASWGVRNTEAFF.

The chain combines TRBV19 with TRBJ1-2; 8 bases align to TRBD1. The CDR3 consists of 17 residues. In germline, CDR1 is LNHDA, CDR2 SQIVND (reference sequence). V gave up 4 bases and J gave up 2 bases; unmatched junction bases: 12. This CDR3 reads CASSTYPQGAQNYGYTF. CDR3 coding DNA: TGTGCCAGTAGTACGTACCCCCAGGGGGCGCAGAACTATGGCTACACCTTC.

This sequence joins TRBV5-8 and TRBJ2-5; 14 nucleotides agree with TRBD2. The junction had 5 bases not matched to a gene; V was cut back by 3 bases and J by 4 bases. Germline-derived CDR1 and CDR2 are SGHTS and YDEGEE. This CDR3 is 16 amino acids long. The CDR3 DNA sequence: TGTGCCAGCAGCTCTCGACTAGCGGGAGGGGGAGAGACCCAGTACTTC. Amino acids: CASSSRLAGGGETQYF.

This CDR3 is CASSRAGDRNEQFF. CDR3 nucleotides: TGTGCCAGCAGCCGAGCGGGAGACAGGAATGAGCAGTTCTTC. V gene TRBV14 combines with J gene TRBJ2-1; 8 bases map to TRBD2. This CDR3 has 14 amino acids. In germline, CDR1 is SGHDN, CDR2 FVKESK. Trimming at V came to 4 bases and at J to 7 bases, leaving 6 bases not matched to a gene.

The rearrangement joins TRBV5-8 to TRBJ1-5, with D perhaps TRBD1 (6 bases). The CDR3 length is 15 residues. Germline CDR1 SGHTS, CDR2 YDEGEE. Trimming cost V 4 bases and J 0 bases, with 11 bases left between them. The DNA for the CDR3 is TGTGCCAGCAGCCCCGGGACAAGTAGCAATCAGCCCCAGCATTTT. It codes for CASSPGTSSNQPQHF. The whole variable domain, filled in from reference TRBV5-8 and TRBJ1-5, reads EAGVTQSPTHLIKTRGQQATLRCSPISGHTSVYWYQQALGLGLQFLLWYDEGEERNRGNFPPRFSGRQFPNYSSELNVNALELEDSALYLCASSPGTSSNQPQHFGDGTRLSIL.

The sample holds a few counts of this clone. V gene TRBV28 combines with J gene TRBJ1-3; D ambiguous. The germline CDR1 and CDR2 sequences are MDHEN and SYDVKM. Deletions cut 6 bases from V and 0 bases from J, with 3 bases between. The CDR3 has 12 amino acids. CDR3 loop: CASRYSGNTIYF. CDR3 nucleotides: TGTGCCAGCAGGTACTCTGGAAACACCATATATTTT.

CDR3 DNA: TGTGCCAGCAGCATTTCAGGGGGCGCTGGGGCCAACGTCCTGACTTTC. Protein: CASSISGGAGANVLTF. The rearrangement links TRBV7-9 to TRBJ2-6; 8 bases map to TRBD1. This CDR3 is built from 16 residues. V was clipped by 5 bases and J by 2 bases; unmatched bases: 5. Germline CDR1 is SEHNR and CDR2 is FQNEAQ (reference sequence).

V is TRBV5-1 and J is TRBJ1-2, with TRBD1 identical over 7 bases. Germline lookup yields CDR1 SGHRS and CDR2 YFSETQ. The CDR3 extends over 14 amino acids. V lost 2 bases to trimming and J lost 4 bases; unmatched junction nucleotides: 5. In nucleotides, the CDR3 is TGCGCCAGCAGCTTAGGGGACAGCTTCTATGGCTACACCTTC. Translating gives CASSLGDSFYGYTF.